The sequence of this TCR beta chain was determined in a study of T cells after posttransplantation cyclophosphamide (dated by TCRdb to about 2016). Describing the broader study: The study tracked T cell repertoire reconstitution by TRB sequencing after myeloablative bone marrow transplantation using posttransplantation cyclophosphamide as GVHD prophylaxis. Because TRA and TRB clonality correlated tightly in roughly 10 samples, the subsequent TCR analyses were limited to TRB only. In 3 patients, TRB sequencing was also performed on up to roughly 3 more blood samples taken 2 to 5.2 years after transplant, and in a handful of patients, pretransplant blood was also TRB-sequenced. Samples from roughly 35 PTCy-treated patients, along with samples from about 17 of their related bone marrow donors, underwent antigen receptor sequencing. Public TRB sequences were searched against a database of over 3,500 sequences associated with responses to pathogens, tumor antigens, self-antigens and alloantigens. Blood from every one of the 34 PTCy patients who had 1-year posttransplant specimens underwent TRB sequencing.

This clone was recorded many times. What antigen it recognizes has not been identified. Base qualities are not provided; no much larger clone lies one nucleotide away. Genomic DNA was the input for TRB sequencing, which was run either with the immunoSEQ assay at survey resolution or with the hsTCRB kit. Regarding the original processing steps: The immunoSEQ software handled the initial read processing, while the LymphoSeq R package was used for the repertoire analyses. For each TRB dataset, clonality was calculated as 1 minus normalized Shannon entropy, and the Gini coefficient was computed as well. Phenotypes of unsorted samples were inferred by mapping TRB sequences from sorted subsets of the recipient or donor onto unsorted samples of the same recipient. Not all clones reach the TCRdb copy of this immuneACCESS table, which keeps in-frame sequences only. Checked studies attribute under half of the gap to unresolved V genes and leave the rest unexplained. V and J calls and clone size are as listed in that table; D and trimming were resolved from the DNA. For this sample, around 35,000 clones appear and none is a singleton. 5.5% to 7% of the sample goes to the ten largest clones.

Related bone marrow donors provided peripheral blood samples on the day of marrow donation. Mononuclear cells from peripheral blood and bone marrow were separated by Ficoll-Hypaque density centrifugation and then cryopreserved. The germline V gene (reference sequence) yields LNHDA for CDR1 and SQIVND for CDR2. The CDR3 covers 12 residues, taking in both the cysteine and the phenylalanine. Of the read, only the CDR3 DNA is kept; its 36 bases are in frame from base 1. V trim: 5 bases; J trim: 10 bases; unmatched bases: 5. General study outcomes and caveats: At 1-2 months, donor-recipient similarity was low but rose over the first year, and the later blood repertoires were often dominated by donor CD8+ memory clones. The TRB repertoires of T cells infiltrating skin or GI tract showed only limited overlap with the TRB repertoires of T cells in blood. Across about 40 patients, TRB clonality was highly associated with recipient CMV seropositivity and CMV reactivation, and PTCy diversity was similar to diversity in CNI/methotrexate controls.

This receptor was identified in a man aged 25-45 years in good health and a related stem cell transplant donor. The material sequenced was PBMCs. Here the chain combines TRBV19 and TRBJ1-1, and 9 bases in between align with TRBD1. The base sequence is TGTGCCAGTAGTCCCGGGACAGGGCGAGCTTTCTTT. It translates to CASSPGTGRAFF.